These 17 T cell receptor beta chains were sequenced from one sample in a study of PD-1 blockade in classical Hodgkin lymphoma. The time point was: cycle 4 day 1 (C4D1), after less than 7 weeks of nivolumab. Every patient relapsed after autologous stem cell transplantation, and brentuximab vedotin exposure varied. Clones were read by immunoSEQ multiplex PCR, and TCRdb kept only the in-frame ones, dropping some. The repertoire has about 96,000 clones, roughly 91% of them found once; the top ten carry 1.5% to 2.5%. Material: peripheral blood mononuclear cells (PBMCs), obtained before the fourth cycle of nivolumab. These receptors all stem from a human donor with classical Hodgkin lymphoma.

This chain connects TRBV7-2 to TRBJ1-5; TRBD1 is a possible D gene (5 bases). The germline V gene has CDR1 SGHTA and CDR2 FQGNSA. V lost 4 bases to trimming and J lost 9 bases, with 16 bases between them. The CDR3 is made up of 14 amino acids. As DNA, the CDR3 is TGTGCCAGCAGCTCGGCGGGGGATCTGGGGCCCCAGCATTTT. Protein: CASSSAGDLGPQHF.

This clone turned up a few times. The chain joins TRBV6-6 to TRBJ1-2; D is unresolved. The CDR3 length is 14 residues. The germline V and J ends were trimmed by 2 bases and 4 bases, with 11 bases remaining between them. The germline gives CDR1 MNHNY, CDR2 SVGAGI (reference sequence). This chain's CDR3 is CASSYGLQTYGYTF. CDR3 bases: TGTGCCAGCAGTTACGGGCTCCAGACCTATGGCTACACCTTC.

This clone appeared a few times. The V call is TRBV6-1, the J call TRBJ2-7; D unresolved. The CDR3 length is 14 residues. Trimming pared 3 bases from V and 6 bases from J, leaving 15 bases between. The germline V gene has CDR1 MNHNS and CDR2 SASEGT. CDR3 nucleotides: TGTGCCAGCAGTGATTTCGGCGTTGGTTTCGAGCAGTACTTC. Residues: CASSDFGVGFEQYF.

The rearrangement joins TRBV19 to TRBJ2-5, with 7 bases fitting TRBD1. This CDR3 is built from 15 residues. V dropped 6 bases and J dropped 3; count of bases not matched to a gene: 10. CDR1 LNHDA and CDR2 SQIVND come from the germline V gene (reference sequence). CDR3 residues: CASSQDRDREETQYF. CDR3 nucleotides: TGTGCCAGTAGCCAGGACCGGGACAGAGAAGAGACCCAGTACTTC.

This clone was counted a single time. The sample has other DNA sequences that encode this CDR3 too. The chain employs TRBV18 and TRBJ1-2, with unresolved D. V dropped 3 bases and J dropped 7 bases, with 18 bases sitting between them. Per germline, CDR1 KGHSH and CDR2 LQKENI. This CDR3 spans 15 amino acids. This chain's CDR3 is CASSPGSLGMGGYTF. CDR3 in DNA: TGTGCCAGCTCACCGGGCTCCCTGGGGATGGGTGGCTACACCTTC. Complete variable domain (other parts from reference TRBV18 and TRBJ1-2): NAGVMQNPRHLVRRRGQEARLRCSPMKGHSHVYWYRQLPEEGLKFMVYLQKENIIDESGMPKERFSAEFPKEGPSILRIQQVVRGDSAAYFCASSPGSLGMGGYTFGSGTRLTVV.

This clone was detected only once. The chain has TRBV7-9 and TRBJ1-1, with 11 bases aligning to TRBD1. The CDR3 consists of 16 residues. The V gene end was trimmed by 3 bases and the J gene end by 4 bases; junction bases not matched to a gene: 7. Germline lookup yields CDR1 SEHNR and CDR2 FQNEAQ (reference sequence). The CDR3 DNA is TGTGCCAGCAGCTTGAGTGGACAGGGGGCTGGCACTGAAGCTTTCTTT. Encoded protein: CASSLSGQGAGTEAFF. The entire variable domain, with the rest obtained from reference TRBV7-9 and TRBJ1-1, is as follows: DTGVSQNPRHKITKRGQNVTFRCDPISEHNRLYWYRQTLGQGPEFLTYFQNEAQLEKSRLLSDRFSAERPKGSFSTLEIQRTEQGDSAMYLCASSLSGQGAGTEAFFGQGTRLTVV.

This clone was observed once. The CDR3 protein is CASSIVRILINQPQHF. DNA of the CDR3: TGTGCCAGTAGTATAGTTAGAATCCTAATCAATCAGCCCCAGCATTTT. The chain is built from TRBV19 and TRBJ1-5; D is unresolved. This CDR3 is 16 amino acids long. Germline V gives CDR1 LNHDA, CDR2 SQIVND (reference sequence). Trimming shortened V by 1 base and J by 3 bases, and 13 bases separated the two germline ends.

V usage is TRBV15 and J usage is TRBJ2-3, with D possibly being TRBD1 (5 bases). The CDR3 consists of 14 residues. V lost 4 bases, J lost 1 base, and 9 bases lay in between. The germline gives CDR1 LNHNV, CDR2 YYDKDF (reference sequence). The CDR3 DNA sequence: TGTGCCACCAGCATTGACAGTCGCACAGATACGCAGTATTTT. It is translated as CATSIDSRTDTQYF.

The chain links TRBV2 to TRBJ1-1; a possible D gene is TRBD1 (5 bases). Germline V gene sequence: CDR1 SNHLY, CDR2 FYNNEI. The CDR3 consists of 13 residues. The V end lost 7 bases, the J end lost 0 bases, and 9 bases lay between the germline ends. CDR3 coding DNA: TGTGCCAGCAATGGCAGGGTGAACACTGAAGCTTTCTTT. Amino acids: CASNGRVNTEAFF. Using reference TRBV2 and TRBJ1-1 for the parts outside the CDR3, the full variable domain is EPEVTQTPSHQVTQMGQEVILRCVPISNHLYFYWYRQILGQKVEFLVSFYNNEISEKSEIFDDQFSVERPDGSNFTLKIRSTKLEDSAMYFCASNGRVNTEAFFGQGTRLTVV.

The rearrangement links TRBV27 to TRBJ2-7; no reliable D call. CDR3 length: 12 amino acids. Germline values: CDR1 MNHEY, CDR2 SMNVEV (reference sequence). V dropped 5 bases and J dropped 6 bases, with 11 bases sitting between them. In nucleotides, the CDR3 is TGTGCCAGCAGTACCGGGCCAGGCGAGCAGTACTTC. Translated, it gives CASSTGPGEQYF.

This chain joins TRBV28 and TRBJ2-3; D is undetermined. Germline values: CDR1 MDHEN, CDR2 SYDVKM. The CDR3 extends over 12 amino acids. Trimming cost V 10 bases and J 1 base, with 9 bases left between them. In nucleotides, the CDR3 is TGTGCCACCGAATTGGGCACAGATACGCAGTATTTT. The encoded protein is CATELGTDTQYF.

The CDR3 reads CASSLGLGGGIKSNEQFF. The CDR3 coding sequence is TGTGCCAGCAGCTTAGGTCTAGGAGGTGGAATAAAAAGTAATGAGCAGTTCTTC. The J gene is TRBJ2-1, the V gene TRBV7-9; weak D call: TRBD2 (5 bases). The length of the CDR3 is 18 residues. Germline lookup yields CDR1 SEHNR and CDR2 FQNEAQ (reference sequence). Between the trimmed V and J ends, which lost 1 base and 7 bases, there was a span of 23 bases.

V is TRBV7-3 and J is TRBJ2-3; 11 bases are shared with TRBD2. From germline, CDR1 is SGHTA and CDR2 FQGTGA. J lost 5 bases, V lost 6 bases, and 7 bases had no gene match. The CDR3 totals 15 residues. CDR3: CASSRGLAGGDTQYF. The DNA of the CDR3 is TGTGCCAGCAGTAGGGGGCTAGCGGGAGGAGATACGCAGTATTTT.

V is TRBV19 and J is TRBJ2-4; perhaps TRBD1 as D (6 bases). The germline V gene has CDR1 LNHDA and CDR2 SQIVND (reference sequence). V was cut by 7 bases and J by 4 bases, with 11 bases left in between. This CDR3 is built from 13 residues. CDR3 in amino acids: CASTRTEKNIQYF. The CDR3, as DNA: TGTGCCAGTACCAGGACAGAAAAAAACATTCAGTACTTC.

J is TRBJ2-1 and V is TRBV19, with TRBD2 as a possible D gene (6 bases). CDR3 length: 15 amino acids. Germline CDR1 and CDR2: LNHDA and SQIVND (reference sequence). Trimming shortened V by 5 bases and J by 8 bases, and 19 bases separated the two germline ends. This CDR3 reads CASSGRGGPVDEQFF. The CDR3 DNA reads as TGTGCCAGTAGTGGGCGAGGAGGGCCAGTAGATGAGCAGTTCTTC.

The chain uses TRBV15 and TRBJ1-1; maybe TRBD1 (6 bases). The CDR3 spans 15 residues. CDR1 and CDR2 from the germline V gene are LNHNV and YYDKDF (reference sequence). Trimming left V 0 bases short and J 2 bases short, with 10 bases between. The CDR3 is CATSRDRGANTEAFF. In DNA form, the CDR3 reads TGTGCCACCAGCAGAGATAGGGGGGCTAACACTGAAGCTTTCTTT.

The chain uses TRBV5-1 and TRBJ2-7; 13 bases fit TRBD2. The junction had 11 bases not matched to a gene; V was cut back by 4 bases and J by 4 bases. The CDR3 totals 17 residues. Germline CDR1 and CDR2: SGHRS and YFSETQ. The CDR3 nucleotides read TGCGCCAGCAGCAGATTTCCACTAGCGGGAGGGATATACGAGCAGTACTTC. This translates into CASSRFPLAGGIYEQYF.